The 7 T cell receptor beta chains given below trace back to one sample, sequenced in a study of blood T cell repertoires in COVID-19. Assay used: immunoSEQ multiplex PCR; TCRdb lists only in-frame clones, some missing. The top ten clones hold about 1.4% of a sample with roughly 410,000 clones, about 91% of them seen once. Specimen: peripheral blood. The receptors come from a woman aged 40 to 50 with COVID-19, enrolled during active disease.

This rearrangement joins TRBV2 to TRBJ1-2; TRBD1 agrees at 7 bases. V was pared by 4 bases and J by 5 bases, with 19 bases of the junction left unmatched. This CDR3 is built from 18 residues. Germline assignment: CDR1 SNHLY and CDR2 FYNNEI. CDR3 nucleotide sequence: TGTGCCAGCAGTGCCGTGGGCAGGGACAGTCCCTATTGGTATGGCTACACCTTC. Translated: CASSAVGRDSPYWYGYTF. Filled out from reference TRBV2 and TRBJ1-2, the complete variable domain reads EPEVTQTPSHQVTQMGQEVILRCVPISNHLYFYWYRQILGQKVEFLVSFYNNEISEKSEIFDDQFSVERPDGSNFTLKIRSTKLEDSAMYFCASSAVGRDSPYWYGYTFGSGTRLTVV.

CDR3 nucleotides: TGTGCCAGCAGCTTGGACCCAGGGGTCACTGAAGCTTTCTTT. Translated: CASSLDPGVTEAFF. The J gene is TRBJ1-1, the V gene TRBV5-8, with TRBD1 as a possible D gene (6 bases). CDR1 is SGHTS, CDR2 YDEGEE, per germline. CDR3 length equals 14 residues. V shed 0 bases and J shed 4 bases, with 10 bases lying between them.

The gene calls are TRBV27 and TRBJ2-1, with D perhaps TRBD2 (6 bases). The CDR3 covers 21 residues. Germline V lookup: CDR1 MNHEY, CDR2 SMNVEV (reference sequence). V was cut by 5 bases and J by 1 base, with 30 bases left in between. The CDR3 DNA follows: TGTGCCAGCAGTCCCACCCCGGGCGGGGCGAACTTTTTTATTTCCTACAATGAGCAGTTCTTC. Its protein is CASSPTPGGANFFISYNEQFF.

The chain carries TRBV5-4 and TRBJ2-2; TRBD2 matches 7 bases. The CDR3 totals 18 residues. J was trimmed by 0 bases and V by 4 bases; bases with no gene match: 12. Per germline, CDR1 SGHNT and CDR2 YYREEE (reference sequence). CDR3 DNA sequence: TGTGCCAGCAGCCTCGGGGGGAGCACCCCGGCGAACACCGGGGAGCTGTTTTTT. The encoded protein is CASSLGGSTPANTGELFF. The full variable domain, rest sourced from reference TRBV5-4 and TRBJ2-2, is ETGVTQSPTHLIKTRGQQVTLRCSSQSGHNTVSWYQQALGQGPQFIFQYYREEENGRGNFPPRFSGLQFPNYSSELNVNALELDDSALYLCASSLGGSTPANTGELFFGEGSRLTVL.

There are a few counts of this clone. The CDR3 sequence is CASSPTRTGRGYNYGYTF. The CDR3 region has the DNA TGTGCCAGCAGCCCCACCAGGACAGGGCGAGGGTACAACTATGGCTACACCTTC. V and J are TRBV5-5 and TRBJ1-2; 8 nucleotides agree with TRBD1. This CDR3 has 18 amino acids. V was pared by 4 bases and J by 2 bases, with 16 bases of the junction left unmatched. CDR1 and CDR2 from the germline V gene are SGHKS and YYEKEE (reference sequence).

This rearrangement joins TRBV29-1 to TRBJ1-2; TRBD1 agrees at 11 bases. The CDR3 has 13 amino acids. J gave up 8 bases and V 4 bases, and 6 bases lay outside the gene matches. Germline-derived CDR1 and CDR2 are SQVTM and ANQGSEA. Written as DNA, the CDR3 is TGCAGCGTTGGAGGACAGGGGGCGCCCGGCTACACCTTC. This codes for CSVGGQGAPGYTF.

The chain is built from TRBV30 and TRBJ1-2, with D possibly TRBD1 on 5 matching bases. Trimming pared 3 bases from V and 1 base from J, leaving 6 bases between. The CDR3 totals 12 residues. The germline CDR1 and CDR2 sequences are GTSNPN and SVGIG (reference sequence). The CDR3 region is CAWRGDNYGYTF. The CDR3 bases are TGTGCCTGGAGAGGGGATAACTATGGCTACACCTTC.